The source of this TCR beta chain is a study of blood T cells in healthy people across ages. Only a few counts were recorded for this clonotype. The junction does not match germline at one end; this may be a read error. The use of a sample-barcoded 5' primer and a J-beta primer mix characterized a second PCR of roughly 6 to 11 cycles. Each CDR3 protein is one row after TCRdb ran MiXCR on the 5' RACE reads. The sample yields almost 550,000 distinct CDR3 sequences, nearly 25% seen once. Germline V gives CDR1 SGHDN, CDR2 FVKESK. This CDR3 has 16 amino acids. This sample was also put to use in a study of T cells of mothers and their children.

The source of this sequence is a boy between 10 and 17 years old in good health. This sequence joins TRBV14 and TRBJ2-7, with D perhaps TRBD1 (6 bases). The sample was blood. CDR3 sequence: CASSQDGRAGGNERYF. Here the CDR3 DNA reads TGTGCCAGCAGCCAAGATGGCAGGGCTGGGGGCAACGAGCGGTACTTC.